These T cell receptor beta chains were read from a single sample in a study of cytomegalovirus exposure and HLA in healthy donors. TCRdb's copy holds only in-frame clones and misses some; the assay was immunoSEQ multiplex PCR. The sample lists about 130,000 clones, 8% to 11% occurring once. The sample was PBMCs. The source of these receptors is a woman in her late teens or twenties in good health and CMV-seropositive. Each CDR3 is given with its conserved first and last residue. The D gene is left open where the match is weak. Size tells how often a clone was seen (once, few, many) or the class of an expanded clone, and some rows leave it out.

TRBJ2-5	-	13	TRBV6-6	few	CASSYLGGETQYF	TGTGCCAGCAGTTACCTCGGCGGGGAGACCCAGTACTTC
TRBJ2-2	-	16	TRBV5-1	few	CASSLVVARGTGELFF	TGCGCCAGCAGCTTGGTGGTGGCGCGGGGCACCGGGGAGCTGTTTTTT
TRBJ1-4	-	12	TRBV6-1	few	CASTTGWEKLFF	TGTGCCAGCACGACAGGATGGGAAAAACTGTTTTTT
TRBJ1-3	TRBD1	13	TRBV28	few	CASGDSSGNTIYF	TGTGCCAGCGGGGACAGCTCTGGAAACACCATATATTTT
TRBJ1-4	TRBD1	18	TRBV28	-	CASSSGTGLLTVNEKLFF	TGTGCCAGCAGTTCAGGGACAGGACTCCTAACCGTTAATGAAAAACTGTTTTTT
TRBJ2-5	TRBD2	13	TRBV2	-	CASSLGRGETQYF	TGTGCCAGCAGTTTAGGGAGGGGAGAGACCCAGTACTTC
TRBJ2-1	-	11	TRBV6-1	-	CASGNHNEQFF	TGTGCCAGCGGCAATCACAATGAGCAGTTCTTC
TRBJ2-2	-	12	TRBV7-3	few	CASSDFNGELFF	TGTGCCAGCAGCGACTTCAACGGGGAGCTGTTTTTT
TRBJ2-1	TRBD2	16	TRBV5-1	few	CASSLERTSPLSEQFF	TGCGCCAGCAGCTTGGAGCGGACTAGCCCCTTGAGTGAGCAGTTCTTC
TRBJ2-7	TRBD2	15	TRBV5-1	-	CASSSRGGETYEQYF	TGCGCCAGCAGCTCCCGCGGGGGGGAGACCTACGAGCAGTACTTC
TRBJ1-5	-	13	TRBV2	few	CASTRDSNQPQHF	TGTGCCAGCACGCGTGACTCTAATCAGCCCCAGCATTTT
TRBJ2-7	TRBD2	14	TRBV11-2	few	CASSKLAGVYEQYF	TGTGCCAGCAGCAAACTAGCGGGAGTGTACGAGCAGTACTTC
TRBJ2-1	TRBD2	17	TRBV7-9	-	CASSLARGLAGEGEQFF	TGTGCCAGCAGCTTAGCCCGAGGACTAGCGGGAGAGGGGGAGCAGTTCTTC
TRBJ2-1	TRBD2	16	TRBV28	-	CASISGGLAGGNEQFF	TGTGCCAGCATCTCTGGGGGACTAGCGGGAGGCAATGAGCAGTTCTTC
TRBJ2-7	TRBD1	15	TRBV6-6	-	CASSSVRDRSYEQYF	TGTGCCAGCAGTTCCGTTCGGGACAGAAGTTACGAGCAGTACTTC
TRBJ1-1	-	13	TRBV4-2	few	CASSQAGKREAFF	TGTGCCAGCAGCCAAGCAGGGAAAAGGGAAGCTTTCTTT
TRBJ2-3	-	15	TRBV19	-	CASKALRASTDTQYF	TGTGCCAGTAAGGCCCTGAGGGCTAGCACAGATACGCAGTATTTT
TRBJ2-7	TRBD1	15	TRBV30	few	CAWSVFGTGVDEQYF	TGTGCCTGGAGTGTCTTTGGGACAGGGGTCGACGAGCAGTACTTC
TRBJ2-7	-	15	TRBV27	-	CASSLSIASDYEQYF	TGTGCCAGCAGTTTATCGATCGCTAGCGACTACGAGCAGTACTTC